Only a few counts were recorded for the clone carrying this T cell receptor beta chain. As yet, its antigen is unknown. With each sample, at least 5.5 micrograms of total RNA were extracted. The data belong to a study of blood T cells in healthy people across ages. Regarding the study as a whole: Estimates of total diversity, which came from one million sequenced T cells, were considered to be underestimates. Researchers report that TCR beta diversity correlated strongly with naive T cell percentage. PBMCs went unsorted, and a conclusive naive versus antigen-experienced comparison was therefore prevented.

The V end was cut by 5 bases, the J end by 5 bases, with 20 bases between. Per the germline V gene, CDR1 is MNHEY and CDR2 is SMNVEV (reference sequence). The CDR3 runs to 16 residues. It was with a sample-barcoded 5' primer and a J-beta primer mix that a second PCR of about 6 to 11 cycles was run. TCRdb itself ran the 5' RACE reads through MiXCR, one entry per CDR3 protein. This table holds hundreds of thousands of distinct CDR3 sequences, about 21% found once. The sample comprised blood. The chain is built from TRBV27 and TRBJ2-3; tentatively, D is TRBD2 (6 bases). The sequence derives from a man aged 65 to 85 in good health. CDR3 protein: CASSHTGTRGGDTQYF. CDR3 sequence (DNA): TGTGCCAGCAGTCACACCGGGACTCGGGGTGGAGATACGCAGTATTTT.